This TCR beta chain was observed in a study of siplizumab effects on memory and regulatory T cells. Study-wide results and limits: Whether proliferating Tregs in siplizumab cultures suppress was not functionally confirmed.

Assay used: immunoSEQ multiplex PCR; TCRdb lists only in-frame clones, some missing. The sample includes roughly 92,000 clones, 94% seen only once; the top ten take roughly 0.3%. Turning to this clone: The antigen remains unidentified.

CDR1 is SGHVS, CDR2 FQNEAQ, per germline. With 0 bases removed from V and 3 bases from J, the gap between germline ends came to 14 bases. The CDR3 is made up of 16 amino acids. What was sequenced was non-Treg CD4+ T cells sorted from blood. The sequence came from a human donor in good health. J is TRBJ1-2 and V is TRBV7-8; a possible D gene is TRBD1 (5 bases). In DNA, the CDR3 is TGTGCCAGCAGCTTAGCGCGGGCAGGGAGGGACTATGGCTACACCTTC. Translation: CASSLARAGRDYGYTF.